A single sample is the source of the 21 T cell receptor beta chains below, sequenced in a study of radiotherapy plus CTLA-4 blockade in lung cancer listed by TCRdb under 2018. The library was generated by the immunoSEQ multiplex PCR assay. In TCRdb, the immuneACCESS table is reduced to in-frame sequences with V and J assigned. These tables do not hold every clone; where another copy was compared, an unresolved V gene accounts for under half, and the others remain unexplained. The sample has roughly 24,000 clones on record, 60% to 85% of them singletons. The ten biggest clones cover approximately 24% of the sample. The material was peripheral blood, obtained from a patient treated with radiotherapy plus ipilimumab. Receptors were obtained from a human donor with non-small cell lung cancer that progressed on radiotherapy plus ipilimumab.

This chain uses TRBV28 with TRBJ2-7, with D possibly TRBD1 on 5 matching bases. Trimming shortened V by 1 base and J by 6 bases, and 7 bases separated the two germline ends. This CDR3 comprises 12 residues. CDR1 is MDHEN, CDR2 SYDVKM, per germline. This CDR3 is CASSLLGLEQYF. CDR3 coding DNA: TGTGCCAGCAGTTTATTGGGGCTCGAGCAGTACTTC.

The V and J genes are TRBV27 and TRBJ2-1; 7 nucleotides align to TRBD2. The CDR3 spans 17 residues. Germline CDR1 is MNHEY and CDR2 is SMNVEV (reference sequence). Germline trimming cut 2 bases from V and 8 bases from J; bases unmatched to any gene: 15. The CDR3 sequence: CASSLISGGRRGDEQFF. CDR3 bases: TGTGCCAGCAGTTTAATATCCGGCGGGAGAAGGGGCGATGAGCAGTTCTTC.

This sequence joins TRBV29-1 and TRBJ1-1; weak D call: TRBD1 (5 bases). CDR1 and CDR2 (germline): SQVTM, ANQGSEA. This CDR3 region has 13 residues. Trimming pared 6 bases from V and 1 base from J, leaving 12 bases between. The CDR3 loop is CSVLAQANTEAFF. In DNA, the CDR3 is TGCAGCGTCCTAGCACAGGCGAACACTGAAGCTTTCTTT.

The chain uses TRBV9 and TRBJ1-1, with no clear D. V was trimmed by 4 bases and J by 0 bases, leaving 13 bases between them. Germline-derived CDR1 and CDR2 are SGDLS and YYNGEE. The CDR3 totals 15 residues. For the CDR3, the DNA is TGTGCCAGCAGCCCCGGTTGGGGAATGAACACTGAAGCTTTCTTT. Its translation: CASSPGWGMNTEAFF.

This clone occurred once. The chain combines TRBV10-3 with TRBJ1-5; D uncertain. The CDR3 spans 16 residues. In germline, CDR1 is ENHRY, CDR2 SYGVKD. Trimming took off 2 bases at V and 0 bases at J, with 11 bases between the two ends. CDR3 DNA sequence: TGTGCCATCAGTGAGGGACCCTTGTATAGCAATCAGCCCCAGCATTTT. Amino acids: CAISEGPLYSNQPQHF.

This chain uses TRBV4-1 with TRBJ1-5, with D perhaps TRBD1 (6 bases). There are 18 residues in the CDR3. In germline, CDR1 is MGHRA, CDR2 YSYEKL. V was pared by 4 bases and J by 3 bases, with 22 bases between. The CDR3, as DNA: TGCGCCAGCAGCCTCACCCCCCGGGGGGCGAAACACAATCAGCCCCAGCATTTT. Its translation is CASSLTPRGAKHNQPQHF.

The genes are TRBV30 and TRBJ1-3; D is ambiguous. Per germline, CDR1 GTSNPN and CDR2 SVGIG (reference sequence). CDR3 length equals 15 residues. Trimming stripped 2 bases from V and 0 bases from J, with 11 bases between. CDR3 nucleotides: TGTGCCTGGAGTCACGGACGGAGCTCTGGAAACACCATATATTTT. Protein sequence: CAWSHGRSSGNTIYF.

The CDR3 sequence is CASSRRTTTSYNSPLHF. The CDR3 bases are TGTGCCAGCAGCCGCAGGACAACCACCTCCTATAATTCACCCCTCCACTTT. This rearrangement joins TRBV28 to TRBJ1-6, with D possibly TRBD1 on 5 matching bases. The CDR3 is 17 amino acids. Germline assignment: CDR1 MDHEN and CDR2 SYDVKM. V was clipped by 6 bases and J by 0 bases, with 15 bases between them.

The J gene is TRBJ2-5, the V gene TRBV28, with 8 nucleotides matching TRBD2. Germline V gives CDR1 MDHEN, CDR2 SYDVKM. CDR3 length: 16 amino acids. The junction had 14 bases not matched to a gene; V was cut back by 6 bases and J by 5 bases. DNA for the CDR3: TGTGCCAGCAGACTTATCCGAGCGGGAGAACTGGAGACCCAGTACTTC. Its protein product is CASRLIRAGELETQYF.

This clone was seen a single time. The germline gene is not matched at one end of the junction; a read error may be the cause. The genes are TRBV14 and TRBJ1-6, with D perhaps TRBD1 (6 bases). The CDR3 extends over 16 amino acids. Germline CDR1 reads SGHDN; CDR2 reads FVKESK. The CDR3 protein is CASSEDGHRQASPLHF. The DNA of the CDR3 is TGTGCCAGCAGCGAAGACGGTCACAGACAGGCGTCACCCCTCCACTTT.

The chain employs TRBV4-1 and TRBJ1-5; D is perhaps TRBD1 (5 bases). The germline V gene encodes CDR1 MGHRA and CDR2 YSYEKL. The CDR3 totals 15 residues. Deletions cut 1 base from V and 3 bases from J, with 10 bases between. Here the CDR3 reads CASSQAQGTNQPQHF. The CDR3 DNA reads TGCGCCAGCAGCCAAGCCCAGGGCACCAATCAGCCCCAGCATTTT.

This chain links TRBV27 with TRBJ1-2, with D maybe TRBD1 (6 bases). CDR1 and CDR2 (germline): MNHEY, SMNVEV (reference sequence). This CDR3 has 13 residues. The V and J ends lost 5 bases and 4 bases respectively, with 11 bases between them. The CDR3 here is CASSPAGVYGYTF. For the CDR3, the DNA is TGTGCCAGCAGTCCGGCAGGGGTCTATGGCTACACCTTC.

The chain links TRBV11-1 to TRBJ1-1, with D uncertain. The V and J ends lost 1 base and 5 bases respectively, with 11 bases between them. Germline loops: CDR1 SGHAT, CDR2 FQDESV (reference sequence). CDR3 length: 14 residues. The CDR3 is CASSLVTSRTEAFF. DNA of the CDR3: TGTGCCAGCAGCTTAGTGACATCGAGGACTGAAGCTTTCTTT. The full variable domain, rest sourced from reference TRBV11-1 and TRBJ1-1, is EAEVAQSPRYKITEKSQAVAFWCDPISGHATLYWYRQILGQGPELLVQFQDESVVDDSQLPKDRFSAERLKGVDSTLKIQPAELGDSAMYLCASSLVTSRTEAFFGQGTRLTVV.

V usage is TRBV6-5 and J usage is TRBJ2-7; the match to TRBD1 covers 9 bases. The CDR3 runs to 13 residues. Germline loops: CDR1 MNHEY, CDR2 SVGAGI. The V segment lost 6 bases and the J segment 9 bases; nucleotides outside the gene matches: 9. The CDR3: CASRKGQGVAQYF. CDR3 DNA sequence: TGTGCCAGCAGAAAGGGACAGGGAGTGGCGCAGTACTTC.

This clone was recorded only once. The chain couples TRBV4-2 to TRBJ2-5, with 7 positions matching TRBD2. The V and J ends lost 4 bases and 1 base, in that order; junction bases with no gene match: 3. CDR1 is LGHNA and CDR2 is YNFKEQ in the germline V gene. The length of the CDR3 is 14 residues. CDR3 in DNA: TGTGCCAGCAGCCGGACGGGGGGCCAAGAGACCCAGTACTTC. Translation gives CASSRTGGQETQYF.

J is TRBJ2-3 and V is TRBV11-2; D unresolved. Germline V gene data show CDR1 as SGHAT and CDR2 as FQNNGV. CDR3 length: 13 amino acids. The V gene lost 4 bases and the J gene lost 11 bases, with 16 bases spanning the gap. The CDR3 coding sequence is TGTGCCAGCAGCTACCCCCAGGCTGGAAGGCAGTATTTT. It translates to CASSYPQAGRQYF.

J is TRBJ1-2 and V is TRBV21-1; TRBD1 is taken as the D call from the table, unchecked against the DNA. TRBV21-1 counts as a pseudogene. The CDR3 runs to 18 residues. The CDR3 loop is CASSKTPPGQGSLCGYTF. The DNA for the CDR3 is TGTGCCAGCAGCAAAACCCCACCGGGACAGGGAAGTCTGTGTGGCTACACCTTC.

The chain carries TRBV4-2 and TRBJ1-2; D is possibly TRBD1 (6 bases). The CDR3 has 15 amino acids. Deletions cut 3 bases from V and 4 bases from J, with 15 bases between. CDR1 is LGHNA, CDR2 YNFKEQ, per germline. The CDR3 DNA reads as TGTGCCAGCAGCCAGGGGGGCGGAGGGATCTATGGCTACACCTTC. Amino acids: CASSQGGGGIYGYTF.

This chain connects TRBV28 to TRBJ1-1; D gene unclear. The germline V gene has CDR1 MDHEN and CDR2 SYDVKM. The CDR3 is made up of 14 amino acids. Trimming removed 7 bases at V and 6 bases at J, with 18 bases between. The CDR3 protein is CASTPGRFAAEAFF. For the CDR3, the DNA is TGTGCCAGCACTCCGGGGAGATTTGCGGCTGAAGCTTTCTTT.

This clone was seen only once. The chain carries TRBV9 and TRBJ2-3, with unresolved D. V lost 3 bases to trimming and J lost 3 bases, with 8 bases between them. CDR1 is SGDLS, CDR2 YYNGEE, per germline. The CDR3 is 13 amino acids. CDR3 residues: CASSGMGTDTQYF. DNA for the CDR3: TGTGCCAGCAGCGGGATGGGGACAGATACGCAGTATTTT. The full variable domain, rest sourced from reference TRBV9 and TRBJ2-3, is DSGVTQTPKHLITATGQRVTLRCSPRSGDLSVYWYQQSLDQGLQFLIQYYNGEERAKGNILERFSAQQFPDLHSELNLSSLELGDSALYFCASSGMGTDTQYFGPGTRLTVL.

The chain joins TRBV2 to TRBJ1-2; D remains unclear. Looked up from germline, CDR1 is SNHLY and CDR2 is FYNNEI. Trimming took off 5 bases at V and 8 bases at J, with 15 bases between the two ends. This CDR3 is built from 13 residues. CDR3 residues: CASSQTVNKGYTF. Here the CDR3 DNA reads TGTGCCAGCAGTCAAACAGTAAATAAGGGCTACACCTTC.